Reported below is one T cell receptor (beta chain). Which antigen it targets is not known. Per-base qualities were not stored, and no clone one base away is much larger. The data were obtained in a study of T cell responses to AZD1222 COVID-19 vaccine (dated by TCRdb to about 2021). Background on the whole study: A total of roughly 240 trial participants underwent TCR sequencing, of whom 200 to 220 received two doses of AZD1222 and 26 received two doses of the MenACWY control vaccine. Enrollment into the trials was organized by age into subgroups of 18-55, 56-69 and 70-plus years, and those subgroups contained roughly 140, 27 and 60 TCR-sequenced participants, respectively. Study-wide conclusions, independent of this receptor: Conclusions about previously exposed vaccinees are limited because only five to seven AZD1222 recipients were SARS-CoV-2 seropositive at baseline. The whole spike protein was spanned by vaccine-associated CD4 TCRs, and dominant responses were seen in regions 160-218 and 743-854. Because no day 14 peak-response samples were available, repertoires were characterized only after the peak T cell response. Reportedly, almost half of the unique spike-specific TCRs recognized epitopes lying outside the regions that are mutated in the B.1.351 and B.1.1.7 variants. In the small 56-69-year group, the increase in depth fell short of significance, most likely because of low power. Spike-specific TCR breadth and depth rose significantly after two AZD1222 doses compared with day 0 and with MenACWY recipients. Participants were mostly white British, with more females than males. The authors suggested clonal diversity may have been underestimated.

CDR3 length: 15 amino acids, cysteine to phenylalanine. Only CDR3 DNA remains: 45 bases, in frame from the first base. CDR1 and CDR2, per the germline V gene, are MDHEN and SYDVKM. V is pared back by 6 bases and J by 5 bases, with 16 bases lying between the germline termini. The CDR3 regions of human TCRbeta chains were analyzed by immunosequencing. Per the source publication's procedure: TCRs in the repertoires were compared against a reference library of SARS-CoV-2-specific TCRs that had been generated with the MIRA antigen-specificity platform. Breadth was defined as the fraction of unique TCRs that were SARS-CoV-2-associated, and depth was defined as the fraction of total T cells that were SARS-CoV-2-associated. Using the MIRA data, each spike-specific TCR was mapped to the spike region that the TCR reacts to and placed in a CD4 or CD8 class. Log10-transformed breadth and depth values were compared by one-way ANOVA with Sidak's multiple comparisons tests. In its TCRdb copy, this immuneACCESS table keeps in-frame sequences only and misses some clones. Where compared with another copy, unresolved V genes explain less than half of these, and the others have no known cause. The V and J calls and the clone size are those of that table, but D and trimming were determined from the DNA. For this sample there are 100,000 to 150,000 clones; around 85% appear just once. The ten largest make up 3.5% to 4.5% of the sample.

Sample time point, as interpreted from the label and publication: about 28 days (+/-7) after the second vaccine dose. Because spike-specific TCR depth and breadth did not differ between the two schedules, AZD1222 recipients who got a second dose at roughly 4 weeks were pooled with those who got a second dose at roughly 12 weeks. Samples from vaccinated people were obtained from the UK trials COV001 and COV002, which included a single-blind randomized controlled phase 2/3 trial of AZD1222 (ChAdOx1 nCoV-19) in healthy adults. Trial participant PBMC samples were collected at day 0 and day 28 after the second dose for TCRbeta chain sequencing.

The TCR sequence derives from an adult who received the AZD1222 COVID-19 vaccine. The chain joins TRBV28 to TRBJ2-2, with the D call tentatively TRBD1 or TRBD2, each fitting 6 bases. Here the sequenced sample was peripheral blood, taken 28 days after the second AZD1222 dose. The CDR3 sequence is CASSSWGAGTGELFF. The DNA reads TGTGCCAGCAGCTCCTGGGGGGCGGGGACCGGGGAGCTGTTTTTT.